Listed below are T cell receptor beta chains from one sample, sequenced in a study of OX40 agonist ivuxolimab in advanced cancers. Method: immunoSEQ multiplex PCR; TCRdb's copy keeps in-frame clones and lacks some. The sample lists about 85,000 clones; about nine tenths were seen once. The starting material was CD4+ or CD8+ T cells sorted from blood, obtained in a trial of the OX40 agonist ivuxolimab. The receptor source for this set is an adult with an advanced solid tumor such as melanoma, head and neck, liver or kidney cancer. Each CDR3 is given with its conserved first and last residue. The order of the fields is CDR3 protein, CDR3 DNA, clone size, V gene, J gene, D gene. D genes are given only for firm matches. Size values are once, few and many counts, or a class for expanded clones, and some rows have none.

CASHTVYNEQFF	TGTGCCAGCCACACGGTGTACAATGAGCAGTTCTTC	NA	TRBV2	TRBJ2-1	NA
CASRRTVSGTGELFF	TGTGCCAGCAGGAGGACAGTGTCGGGCACCGGGGAGCTGTTTTTT	NA	TRBV2	TRBJ2-2	NA
CASSPPGEQFF	TGTGCCAGCAGCCCGCCTGGTGAGCAGTTCTTC	NA	TRBV7-9	TRBJ2-1	NA
CASSWDRASYEQYF	TGTGCCAGCAGCTGGGACAGGGCTTCCTACGAGCAGTACTTC	NA	TRBV7-8	TRBJ2-7	TRBD1
CASSYRDRGSPLHF	TGTGCCAGCAGCTATCGGGACCGTGGGTCACCCCTCCACTTT	NA	TRBV28	TRBJ1-6	NA
CASTYGQTSNQPQHF	TGTGCCAGCACCTACGGACAGACTAGCAATCAGCCCCAGCATTTT	once	TRBV6-6	TRBJ1-5	NA
CASSTPARGRYNEQFF	TGTGCCAGCAGTACTCCCGCCAGGGGGCGGTATAATGAGCAGTTCTTC	NA	TRBV28	TRBJ2-1	TRBD1
CASSLVAKNTEAFF	TGTGCCAGCAGCTTGGTCGCAAAGAACACTGAAGCTTTCTTT	NA	TRBV11-2	TRBJ1-1	NA
CASSLMQGSSPLHF	TGTGCCAGCAGCTTAATGCAAGGGAGCTCACCCCTCCACTTT	NA	TRBV11-2	TRBJ1-6	NA
CASSKLARGETQYF	TGTGCCAGTAGTAAACTAGCGCGGGGAGAGACCCAGTACTTC	NA	TRBV19	TRBJ2-5	TRBD2
CASRLTSGNNEQFF	TGTGCCAGCAGACTGACTAGCGGGAACAATGAGCAGTTCTTC	NA	TRBV11-2	TRBJ2-1	TRBD2
CASSPPRTANYGYTF	TGTGCCAGCAGCCCGCCACGGACAGCTAACTATGGCTACACCTTC	NA	TRBV7-9	TRBJ1-2	NA
CASSEPDRGRSQPQHF	TGCGCCAGCAGTGAGCCCGACAGGGGTAGGTCTCAGCCCCAGCATTTT	NA	TRBV10-2	TRBJ1-5	TRBD1
CASSLSAGELFF	TGTGCCAGCAGCCTGAGCGCCGGGGAGCTGTTTTTT	NA	TRBV7-6	TRBJ2-2	NA
CASRPGQGMLGGGYTF	TGTGCCAGCAGGCCGGGACAGGGAATGTTAGGCGGTGGCTACACCTTC	NA	TRBV5-4	TRBJ1-2	TRBD1
CASSYGSSGNTIYF	TGTGCCAGCAGCTACGGTAGCTCTGGAAACACCATATATTTT	few	TRBV14	TRBJ1-3	NA
CSVVGQKNYGYTF	TGCAGCGTTGTGGGACAGAAAAACTATGGCTACACCTTC	NA	TRBV29-1	TRBJ1-2	TRBD1
CAWSVLDREFAEAFF	TGTGCCTGGAGTGTACTCGACAGGGAGTTTGCTGAAGCTTTCTTT	NA	TRBV30	TRBJ1-1	TRBD1
CASSTGFNEQFF	TGTGCCAGTAGTACGGGGTTCAATGAGCAGTTCTTC	once	TRBV19	TRBJ2-1	NA
CASSGGLLGNTGELFF	TGTGCCAGCAGCGGGGGATTATTAGGAAACACCGGGGAGCTGTTTTTT	NA	TRBV9	TRBJ2-2	NA
CASRRSSGNTIYF	TGTGCCAGCAGGCGTAGCTCTGGAAACACCATATATTTT	NA	TRBV28	TRBJ1-3	NA
CASSLGQGGPGELFF	TGTGCCAGCAGCCTGGGACAGGGTGGGCCCGGGGAGCTGTTTTTT	NA	TRBV9	TRBJ2-2	TRBD1
CASSPGQGRPYNEQFF	TGTGCCAGTAGTCCAGGACAGGGTCGTCCCTACAATGAGCAGTTCTTC	NA	TRBV19	TRBJ2-1	TRBD1
CASSPGQRGSEKLFF	TGTGCCAGCAGCCCCGGACAGAGGGGGAGCGAAAAACTGTTTTTT	NA	TRBV5-8	TRBJ1-4	NA
CASSQTLRLYQETQYF	TGTGCCAGCTCACAAACCCTGCGACTATACCAAGAGACCCAGTACTTC	NA	TRBV18	TRBJ2-5	NA
CASSQLAGGDTGELFF	TGCGCCAGCAGCCAGTTAGCGGGAGGGGACACCGGGGAGCTGTTTTTT	NA	TRBV4-3	TRBJ2-2	TRBD2
CASSRGLYNSPLHF	TGTGCCAGCAGCCGGGGACTGTATAATTCACCCCTCCACTTT	once	TRBV7-2	TRBJ1-6	NA
CASRDRLMADTQYF	TGTGCCAGCAGAGATAGGTTGATGGCAGATACGCAGTATTTT	few	TRBV6-5	TRBJ2-3	NA
CASSPRGGINTGELFF	TGTGCCAGCAGTCCCCGGGGAGGTATAAACACCGGGGAGCTGTTTTTT	NA	TRBV7-9	TRBJ2-2	NA
CASSLGVGRELFF	TGTGCCAGCAGCTTAGGAGTTGGCCGGGAGCTGTTTTTT	NA	TRBV7-2	TRBJ2-2	NA
CASSPGADSHSYNSPLHF	TGTGCCAGCAGCCCAGGGGCGGACAGCCACTCCTATAATTCACCCCTCCACTTT	NA	TRBV28	TRBJ1-6	NA
CASSPGTGGSTEAFF	TGTGCCAGCAGCCCTGGGACAGGGGGTAGCACTGAAGCTTTCTTT	NA	TRBV9	TRBJ1-1	TRBD1
CASSPGRGSNTGELFF	TGTGCCAGCAGCCCCGGGCGAGGTTCGAACACCGGGGAGCTGTTTTTT	once	TRBV5-6	TRBJ2-2	NA
CASSLTTSTEQFF	TGTGCCAGCAGCCTTACGACTAGCACTGAGCAGTTCTTC	few	TRBV5-5	TRBJ2-1	TRBD2
CASSLRVTETTNYGYTF	TGTGCCAGCAGCTTAAGGGTAACAGAGACCACTAACTATGGCTACACCTTC	NA	TRBV11-2	TRBJ1-2	NA
CASTEPGYNEQFF	TGTGCCAGCACCGAACCGGGGTACAATGAGCAGTTCTTC	NA	TRBV6-6	TRBJ2-1	NA
CASSSQGLPVNEQFF	TGTGCCAGCAGTTCCCAGGGACTACCGGTCAATGAGCAGTTCTTC	NA	TRBV28	TRBJ2-1	TRBD2
CASSLQGARAEAFF	TGTGCCAGCAGTTTACAGGGGGCGCGGGCTGAAGCTTTCTTT	few	TRBV28	TRBJ1-1	TRBD1
CASSPEGDQPQHF	TGTGCCAGCTCACCAGAAGGGGATCAGCCCCAGCATTTT	few	TRBV18	TRBJ1-5	NA
CASSANSGRTDTQYF	TGTGCCAGCTCAGCGAATTCAGGGCGCACAGATACGCAGTATTTT	NA	TRBV18	TRBJ2-3	NA
CASSPRLAKNTGELFF	TGTGCCAGCAGCCCGCGACTAGCGAAGAACACCGGGGAGCTGTTTTTT	NA	TRBV7-8	TRBJ2-2	TRBD2
CASSEGNLRGGYNEQFF	TGCGCCAGCAGTGAGGGAAATTTGCGGGGGGGTTACAATGAGCAGTTCTTC	NA	TRBV10-1	TRBJ2-1	TRBD2
CASSQEGTVNNEQFF	TGCGCCAGCAGCCAAGAGGGGACAGTTAACAATGAGCAGTTCTTC	NA	TRBV4-3	TRBJ2-1	TRBD1
CASSLDAWRGGYTF	TGTGCCAGCAGCTTAGATGCCTGGCGGGGTGGCTACACCTTC	NA	TRBV11-2	TRBJ1-2	NA
CASSNTDTQYF	TGTGCCAGCAGCAACACAGATACGCAGTATTTT	NA	TRBV6-1	TRBJ2-3	NA
CAWLRTGSTDTQYF	TGTGCCTGGTTGCGGACAGGGAGCACAGATACGCAGTATTTT	few	TRBV30	TRBJ2-3	TRBD1
CASSFAAGTNEKLFF	TGTGCCAGCAGCTTTGCGGCAGGGACTAATGAAAAACTGTTTTTT	once	TRBV7-8	TRBJ1-4	NA